These T cell receptor beta chains were read from a single sample in a study of patients and donors after allogeneic stem cell transplantation. TCRdb reprocessed the RT-PCR reads with MiXCR, giving one entry per CDR3 protein. The sample gives approximately 200,000 distinct CDR3 sequences, 41% of which show up once; around 35% is in the top ten. The sequencing sample was made of blood, either unsorted or a sorted T cell fraction (not recorded which). These receptors were collected from a human donor who was either an allogeneic HSCT recipient or a stem cell or donor lymphocyte infusion donor (not recorded which). It is not recorded whose cells these are; they may come from a transplant donor. Both conserved end residues are part of each CDR3. D genes are given only for firm matches. Part of the rows lack a size; the others show once, few, many or a class for expanded clones.

d_gene	v_gene	abundance	j_gene	CDR3aa	CDR3nt
-	TRBV6-4	-	TRBJ2-7	CASSGGRSYEQYF	TGTGCCAGCAGTGGAGGCAGGTCCTACGAGCAGTACTTC
-	TRBV6-5	-	TRBJ1-2	CASSYSMTVYGYTF	TGTGCCAGCAGTTACTCGATGACGGTTTATGGCTACACCTTC
-	TRBV12-3/TRBV12-4	few	TRBJ1-3	CASSTEIGNTIYF	TGTGCCAGCAGTACTGAGATCGGAAACACCATATATTTT
-	TRBV20-1	few	TRBJ1-2	CSARDLESNYGYTF	TGCAGTGCTAGAGATCTGGAGAGTAACTATGGCTACACCTTC
-	TRBV27	few	TRBJ1-1	CATRQVVPTEAFF	TGTGCCACGCGACAGGTTGTCCCCACTGAAGCTTTCTTT
TRBD1	TRBV6-6	few	TRBJ1-6	CASSYDRRDRGGSPLHF	TGTGCCAGCAGTTACGACCGTAGGGACAGGGGCGGTTCACCCCTCCACTTT
-	TRBV15	-	TRBJ2-3	CATSRGGGSTDTQYF	TGTGCCACCAGCAGAGGAGGTGGAAGCACAGATACGCAGTATTTT
-	TRBV11-2	once	TRBJ1-2	CASSSRQRDYGYTF	TGTGCCAGCAGCTCGAGACAGAGAGACTATGGCTACACCTTC
-	TRBV12-3/TRBV12-4	-	TRBJ1-5	CASRQASGSNQPQHF	TGTGCCAGCAGGCAGGCCTCCGGAAGCAATCAGCCCCAGCATTTT
-	TRBV28	-	TRBJ2-3	CASRPDGDTQYF	TGTGCCAGCCGCCCGGACGGAGATACGCAGTATTTT
TRBD2	TRBV9	-	TRBJ2-7	CASSPSGRPIHEQYF	TGTGCCAGCAGCCCCAGCGGGAGGCCAATTCACGAGCAGTACTTC
-	TRBV6-2/TRBV6-3	few	TRBJ1-5	CASSYRGRGSNQPQHF	TGTGCCAGCAGTTATAGGGGTCGGGGGAGCAATCAGCCCCAGCATTTT
-	TRBV20-1	few	TRBJ1-4	CSARDLRLNEKLFF	TGCAGTGCTAGAGATCTTCGCCTTAATGAAAAACTGTTTTTT
-	TRBV27	-	TRBJ1-6	CASSLRGSSPLHF	TGTGCCAGCAGTTTACGGGGGAGTTCACCCCTCCACTTT
-	TRBV28	few	TRBJ1-2	CASSFLTVRLYGYTF	TGTGCCAGCAGCTTCTTGACAGTCCGACTCTATGGCTACACCTTC
-	TRBV12-3/TRBV12-4	-	TRBJ1-2	CASSYFSYGYTF	TGTGCCAGCAGTTATTTTAGCTATGGCTACACCTTC
TRBD1	TRBV6-2/TRBV6-3	-	TRBJ1-1	CASLRDSKMNTEAFF	TGTGCCAGCCTCCGGGACAGCAAAATGAACACTGAAGCTTTCTTT
-	TRBV4-1	-	TRBJ2-3	CASSQDPGGPTDTQYF	TGCGCCAGCAGCCAAGATCCTGGCGGGCCCACAGATACGCAGTATTTT
-	TRBV20-1	-	TRBJ2-1	CSGGPSGLSSYNEQFF	TGCAGTGGGGGGCCTAGCGGTTTAAGCTCCTACAATGAGCAGTTCTTC
-	TRBV7-8	-	TRBJ2-1	CASRLGLGTRGNNEQFF	TGTGCCAGCAGGTTAGGCTTGGGGACCAGGGGCAACAATGAGCAGTTCTTC
TRBD1	TRBV12-3/TRBV12-4	-	TRBJ1-2	CASSFRDSHGYTF	TGTGCCAGCAGTTTCCGGGACAGTCATGGCTACACCTTC
-	TRBV15	few	TRBJ1-1	CATSRAGTEAFF	TGTGCCACCAGCAGAGCGGGCACTGAAGCTTTCTTT
-	TRBV4-3	many	TRBJ1-1	CASSQDSVNTEAFF	TGTGCCAGCAGCCAAGACAGTGTGAACACTGAAGCTTTCTTT
-	TRBV29-1	-	TRBJ1-2	CSVDREGNYGYTF	TGCAGCGTTGATCGGGAGGGCAACTATGGCTACACCTTC
TRBD1	TRBV7-2	-	TRBJ2-2	CASSFEQGANTGELFF	TGTGCCAGCAGCTTCGAACAGGGGGCAAACACCGGGGAGCTGTTTTTT
TRBD2	TRBV12-3/TRBV12-4	few	TRBJ2-7	CASSGLAGGAPYEQYF	TGTGCCAGCAGTGGACTAGCGGGAGGAGCCCCCTACGAGCAGTACTTC
TRBD1	TRBV3-1	few	TRBJ1-5	CASSQGQGNQPQHF	TGTGCCAGCAGCCAGGGACAGGGTAATCAGCCCCAGCATTTT
-	TRBV9	-	TRBJ1-4	CASSTRGTPNEKLFF	TGTGCCAGCAGCACACGGGGCACCCCTAATGAAAAACTGTTTTTT
-	TRBV7-2	-	TRBJ1-4	CASSLVQGVEKLFF	TGTGCCAGCAGCTTAGTTCAGGGAGTTGAAAAACTGTTTTTT
TRBD2	TRBV12-3/TRBV12-4	-	TRBJ2-5	CASSLSGGGLQETQYF	TGTGCCAGCAGTTTGTCGGGAGGGGGATTACAAGAGACCCAGTACTTC
-	TRBV2	-	TRBJ1-1	CATLGGGMNTEAFF	TGTGCCACCCTGGGCGGGGGAATGAACACTGAAGCTTTCTTT
TRBD2	TRBV3-1	-	TRBJ2-1	CASRPAGGRAVNEQFF	TGTGCCAGCAGACCGGCGGGCGGGAGGGCAGTAAATGAGCAGTTCTTC
TRBD2	TRBV9	-	TRBJ2-4	CASSGSGRREDIQYF	TGTGCCAGCAGCGGTAGCGGGAGGAGGGAGGACATTCAGTACTTC
-	TRBV20-1	-	TRBJ1-2	CSASVTGGNYGYTF	TGCAGTGCTAGCGTCACCGGGGGCAACTATGGCTACACCTTC
TRBD1	TRBV6-2/TRBV6-3	-	TRBJ1-1	CASRPGTGGTEAFF	TGTGCCAGCAGACCCGGGACAGGTGGAACTGAAGCTTTCTTT
-	TRBV11-2	-	TRBJ2-1	CASSLTASASDEQFF	TGTGCCAGCAGCTTAACCGCCTCGGCCTCTGATGAGCAGTTCTTC
-	TRBV5-1	many	TRBJ1-2	CASSFGTASYGYTF	TGCGCCAGCAGCTTCGGGACGGCATCCTATGGCTACACCTTC
-	TRBV12-3/TRBV12-4	-	TRBJ1-6	CASSFGADSPLHF	TGTGCCAGCAGTTTTGGGGCGGATTCACCCCTCCACTTT
-	TRBV6-5	few	TRBJ1-5	CASSRAPGGNQPQHF	TGTGCCAGCAGTCGGGCCCCAGGGGGCAATCAGCCCCAGCATTTT
-	TRBV19	-	TRBJ2-1	CASSMARHNEQFF	TGTGCCAGTAGTATGGCGCGGCACAATGAGCAGTTCTTC
TRBD1	TRBV20-1	few	TRBJ1-1	CSALGTENTEAFF	TGCAGTGCTCTCGGGACAGAGAACACTGAAGCTTTCTTT
-	TRBV5-1	many	TRBJ1-1	CASSLESTGMNTEAFF	TGCGCCAGCAGCTTGGAATCAACGGGGATGAACACTGAAGCTTTCTTT
-	TRBV4-3	-	TRBJ1-2	CASSQEPGHLYGYTF	TGCGCCAGCAGCCAAGAACCCGGACACCTCTATGGCTACACCTTC